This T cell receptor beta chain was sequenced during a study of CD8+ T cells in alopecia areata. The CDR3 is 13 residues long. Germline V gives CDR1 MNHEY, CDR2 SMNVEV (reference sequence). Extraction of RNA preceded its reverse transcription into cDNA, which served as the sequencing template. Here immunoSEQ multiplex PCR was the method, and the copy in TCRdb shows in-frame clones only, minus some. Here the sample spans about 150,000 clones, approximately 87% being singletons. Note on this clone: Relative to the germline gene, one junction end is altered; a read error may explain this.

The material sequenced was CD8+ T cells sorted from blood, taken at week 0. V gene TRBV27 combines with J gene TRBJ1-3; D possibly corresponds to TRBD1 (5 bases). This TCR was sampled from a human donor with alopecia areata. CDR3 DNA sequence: TGTGCCAGCGGTTTGGGGCTCGGAAACACCATATATTTT. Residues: CASGLGLGNTIYF.